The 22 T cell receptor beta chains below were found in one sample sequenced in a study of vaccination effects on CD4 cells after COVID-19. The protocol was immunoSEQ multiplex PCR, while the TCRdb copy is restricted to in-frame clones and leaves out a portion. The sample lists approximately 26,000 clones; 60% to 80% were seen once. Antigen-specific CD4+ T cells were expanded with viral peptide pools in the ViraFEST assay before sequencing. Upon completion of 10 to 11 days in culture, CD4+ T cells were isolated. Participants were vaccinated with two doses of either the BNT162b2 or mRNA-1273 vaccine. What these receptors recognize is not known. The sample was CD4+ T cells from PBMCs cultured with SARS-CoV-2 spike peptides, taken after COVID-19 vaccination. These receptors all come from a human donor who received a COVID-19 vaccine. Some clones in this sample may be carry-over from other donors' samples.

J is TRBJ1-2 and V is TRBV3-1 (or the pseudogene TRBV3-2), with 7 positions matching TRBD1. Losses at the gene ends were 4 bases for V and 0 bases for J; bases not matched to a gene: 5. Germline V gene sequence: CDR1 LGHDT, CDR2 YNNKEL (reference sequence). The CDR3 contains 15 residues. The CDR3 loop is CASSRATGTNYGYTF. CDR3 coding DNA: TGTGCCAGCAGCCGCGCGACAGGGACTAACTATGGCTACACCTTC.

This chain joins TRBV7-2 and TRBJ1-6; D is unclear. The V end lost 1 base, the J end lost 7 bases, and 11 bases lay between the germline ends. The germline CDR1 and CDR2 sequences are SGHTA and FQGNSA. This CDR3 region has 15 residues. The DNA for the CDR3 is TGTGCCAGCAGCTTAGTCCGACGCCAGAATTCACCCCTCCACTTT. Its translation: CASSLVRRQNSPLHF.

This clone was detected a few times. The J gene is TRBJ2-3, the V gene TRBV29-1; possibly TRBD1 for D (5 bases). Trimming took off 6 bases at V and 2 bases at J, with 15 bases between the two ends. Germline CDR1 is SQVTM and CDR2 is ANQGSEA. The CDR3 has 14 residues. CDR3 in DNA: TGCAGCGTCATTCTCAGGGCCCTCACAGATACGCAGTATTTT. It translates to CSVILRALTDTQYF.

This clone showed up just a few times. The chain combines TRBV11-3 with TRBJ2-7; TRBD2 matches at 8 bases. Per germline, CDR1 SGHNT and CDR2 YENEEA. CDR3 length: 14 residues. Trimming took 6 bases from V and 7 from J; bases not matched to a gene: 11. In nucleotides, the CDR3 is TGTGCCAGCAGACCCGGGGGGGGCCTTTGTGAGCAGTACGTC. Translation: CASRPGGGLCEQYV.

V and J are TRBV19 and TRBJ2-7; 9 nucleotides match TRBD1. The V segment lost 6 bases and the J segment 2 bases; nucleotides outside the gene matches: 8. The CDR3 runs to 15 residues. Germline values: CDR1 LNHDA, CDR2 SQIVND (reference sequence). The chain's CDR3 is CASSRSTGGTYEQYV. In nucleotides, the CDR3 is TGTGCCAGTAGCCGTTCGACAGGGGGAACCTACGAGCAGTACGTC.

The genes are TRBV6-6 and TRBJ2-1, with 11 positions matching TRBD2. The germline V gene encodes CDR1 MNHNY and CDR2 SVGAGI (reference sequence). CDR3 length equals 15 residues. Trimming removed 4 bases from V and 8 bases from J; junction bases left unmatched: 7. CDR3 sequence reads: CASSLAGGPIDEQFF. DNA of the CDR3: TGTGCCAGCAGTTTAGCGGGGGGGCCGATAGATGAGCAGTTCTTC.

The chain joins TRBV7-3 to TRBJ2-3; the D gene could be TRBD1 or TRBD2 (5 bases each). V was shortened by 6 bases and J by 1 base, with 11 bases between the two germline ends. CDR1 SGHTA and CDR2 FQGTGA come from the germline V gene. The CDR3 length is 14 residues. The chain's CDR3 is CASRERGGTDTQYF. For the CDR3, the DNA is TGTGCCAGCAGAGAAAGAGGGGGCACAGATACGCAGTATTTT.

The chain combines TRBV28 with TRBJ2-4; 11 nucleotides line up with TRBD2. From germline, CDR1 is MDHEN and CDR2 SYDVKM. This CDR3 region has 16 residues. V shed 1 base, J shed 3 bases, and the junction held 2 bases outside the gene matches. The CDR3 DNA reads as TGTGCCAGCAGTTTATCCCTAGCGGGGGGCAAAAACATTCAGTACTTC. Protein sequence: CASSLSLAGGKNIQYF.

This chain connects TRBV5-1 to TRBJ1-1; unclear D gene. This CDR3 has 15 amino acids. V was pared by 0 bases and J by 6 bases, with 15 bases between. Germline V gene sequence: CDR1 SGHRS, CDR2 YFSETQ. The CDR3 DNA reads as TGCGCCAGCAGCTTGGGGTGGGATAAGGAGGCTGAAGCTTTCTTT. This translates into CASSLGWDKEAEAFF.

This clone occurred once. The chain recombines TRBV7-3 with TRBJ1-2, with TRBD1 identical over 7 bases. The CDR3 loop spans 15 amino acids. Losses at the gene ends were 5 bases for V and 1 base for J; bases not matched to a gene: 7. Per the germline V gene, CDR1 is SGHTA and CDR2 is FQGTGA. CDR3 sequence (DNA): TGTGCCAGCAGCGAGGGACAGCTCCTTAACTATGGCTACACCTTC. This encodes CASSEGQLLNYGYTF. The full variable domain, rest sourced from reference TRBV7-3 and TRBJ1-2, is GAGVSQTPSNKVTEKGKYVELRCDPISGHTALYWYRQSLGQGPEFLIYFQGTGAADDSGLPNDRFFAVRPEGSVSTLKIQRTERGDSAVYLCASSEGQLLNYGYTFGSGTRLTVV.

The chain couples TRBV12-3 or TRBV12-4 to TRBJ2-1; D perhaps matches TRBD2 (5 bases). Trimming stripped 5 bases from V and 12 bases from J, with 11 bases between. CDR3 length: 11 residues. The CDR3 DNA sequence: TGTGCCAGCAGTGACGGGATTGGGCAGTTCTTC. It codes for CASSDGIGQFF.

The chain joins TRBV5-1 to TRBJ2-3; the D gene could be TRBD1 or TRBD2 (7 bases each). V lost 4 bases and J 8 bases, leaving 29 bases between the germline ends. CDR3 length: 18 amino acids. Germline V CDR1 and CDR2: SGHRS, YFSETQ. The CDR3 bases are TGCGCCAGCAGCACGGGACAGTTGGCGGGGGCCAACCAAGGTACGCAGTATTTT. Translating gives CASSTGQLAGANQGTQYF.

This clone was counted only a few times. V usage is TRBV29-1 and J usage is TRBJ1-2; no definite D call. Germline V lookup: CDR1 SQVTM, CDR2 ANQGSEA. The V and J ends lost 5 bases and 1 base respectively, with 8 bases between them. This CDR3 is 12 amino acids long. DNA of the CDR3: TGCAGCGTTCGGCCCGATAACTATGGCTACACCTTC. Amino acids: CSVRPDNYGYTF.

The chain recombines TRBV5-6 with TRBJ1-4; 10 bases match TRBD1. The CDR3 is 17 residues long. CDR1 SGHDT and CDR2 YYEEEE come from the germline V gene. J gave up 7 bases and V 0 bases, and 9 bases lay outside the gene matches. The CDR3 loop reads CASSLGGTGERTEKLFF. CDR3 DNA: TGTGCCAGCAGCTTGGGCGGGACAGGGGAGAGGACTGAAAAACTGTTTTTT.

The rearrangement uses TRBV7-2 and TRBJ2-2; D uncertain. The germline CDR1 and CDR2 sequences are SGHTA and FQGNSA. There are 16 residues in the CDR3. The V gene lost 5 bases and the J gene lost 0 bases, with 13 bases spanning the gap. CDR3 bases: TGTGCCAGCAGCCCCCGGCAGGCTACGAACACCGGGGAGCTGTTTTTT. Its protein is CASSPRQATNTGELFF.

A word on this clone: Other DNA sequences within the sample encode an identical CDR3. The CDR3 nucleotides are TGTGCCATCAGTACCGGGACTAGCGGGGGGGCGGGGCAGTTCTTC. Residues: CAISTGTSGGAGQFF. The chain joins TRBV10-3 to TRBJ2-1, with 16 bases that match TRBD2. CDR3 length: 15 residues. CDR1 and CDR2 from the germline V gene are ENHRY and SYGVKD. Trimming at V came to 5 bases and at J to 12 bases, leaving 7 bases not matched to a gene.

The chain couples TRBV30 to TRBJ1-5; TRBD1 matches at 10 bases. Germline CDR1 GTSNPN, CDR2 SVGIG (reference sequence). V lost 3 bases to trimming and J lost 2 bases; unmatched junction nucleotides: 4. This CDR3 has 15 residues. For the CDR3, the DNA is TGTGCCTGGAGCCCCGGGACAGGGGGCAATCAGCCCCAGCATTTT. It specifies CAWSPGTGGNQPQHF.

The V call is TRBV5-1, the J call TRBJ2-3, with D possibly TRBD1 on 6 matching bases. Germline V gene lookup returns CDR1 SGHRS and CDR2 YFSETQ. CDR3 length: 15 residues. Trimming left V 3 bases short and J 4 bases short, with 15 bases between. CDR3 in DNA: TGCGCCAGCAGCTCGGGGTTGGGGGCTCCAGATACGCAGTATTTT. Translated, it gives CASSSGLGAPDTQYF.

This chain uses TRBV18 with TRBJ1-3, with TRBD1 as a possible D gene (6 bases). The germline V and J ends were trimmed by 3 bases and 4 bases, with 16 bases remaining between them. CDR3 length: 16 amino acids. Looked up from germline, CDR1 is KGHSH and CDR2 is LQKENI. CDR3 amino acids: CASSPGLTGNGNTIYF. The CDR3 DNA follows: TGTGCCAGCTCACCCGGCCTCACAGGGAACGGAAACACCATATATTTT.

CDR3 residues: CASSLGATSGANVLTF. As DNA, the CDR3 is TGTGCCAGCAGCTTGGGGGCGACAAGTGGGGCCAACGTCCTGACTTTC. This sequence joins TRBV5-4 and TRBJ2-6; D is unresolved. The CDR3 spans 16 residues. Germline CDR1 reads SGHNT; CDR2 reads YYREEE (reference sequence). The V and J ends lost 0 bases and 3 bases respectively, with 10 bases between them. The full variable domain, with the rest looked up from reference TRBV5-4 and TRBJ2-6, is ETGVTQSPTHLIKTRGQQVTLRCSSQSGHNTVSWYQQALGQGPQFIFQYYREEENGRGNFPPRFSGLQFPNYSSELNVNALELDDSALYLCASSLGATSGANVLTFGAGSRLTVL.

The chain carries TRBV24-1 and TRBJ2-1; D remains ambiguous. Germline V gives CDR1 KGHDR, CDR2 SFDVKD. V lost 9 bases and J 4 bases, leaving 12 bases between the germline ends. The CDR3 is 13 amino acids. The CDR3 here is CATGPPTYNEQFF. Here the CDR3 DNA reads TGTGCCACCGGTCCCCCCACTTACAATGAGCAGTTCTTC.

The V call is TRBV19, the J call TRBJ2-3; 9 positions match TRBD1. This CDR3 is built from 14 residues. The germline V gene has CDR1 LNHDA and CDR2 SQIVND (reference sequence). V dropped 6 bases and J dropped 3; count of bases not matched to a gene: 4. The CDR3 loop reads CASSRGQGTDTQYF. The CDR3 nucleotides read TGTGCCAGTAGCCGGGGACAGGGAACAGATACGCAGTATTTT.